This T cell receptor (beta chain) appears in the sequencing data of a study of sequential checkpoint blockade in melanoma. Study as a whole: Patients were randomized 1:1 to nivolumab-then-ipilimumab or ipilimumab-then-nivolumab first-line. Maintenance nivolumab came after either treatment sequence.

V dropped 2 bases and J dropped 0 bases, with 7 bases sitting between them. CDR1 and CDR2 from the germline V gene are LGHNA and YSLEER. The CDR3 is made up of 15 amino acids. Assay used: immunoSEQ multiplex PCR; TCRdb lists only in-frame clones, some missing. The sample has 30,000 to 45,000 clones; 70% to 90% are singletons. Treatment given: randomized to nivolumab then ipilimumab (arm A) or the reverse (arm B). No patient had prior DNA-damaging chemotherapy. This receptor was obtained from a human donor with melanoma. This sample comprised CD8+ T cells sorted from blood (inferred from file names), obtained from a patient given nivolumab and ipilimumab in sequence. The V call is TRBV4-3, the J call TRBJ2-2, with D perhaps matching TRBD2 (6 bases). CDR3 amino acids: CASSQSGSNTGELFF. CDR3 in DNA: TGCGCCAGCAGCCAAAGCGGGTCGAACACCGGGGAGCTGTTTTTT.